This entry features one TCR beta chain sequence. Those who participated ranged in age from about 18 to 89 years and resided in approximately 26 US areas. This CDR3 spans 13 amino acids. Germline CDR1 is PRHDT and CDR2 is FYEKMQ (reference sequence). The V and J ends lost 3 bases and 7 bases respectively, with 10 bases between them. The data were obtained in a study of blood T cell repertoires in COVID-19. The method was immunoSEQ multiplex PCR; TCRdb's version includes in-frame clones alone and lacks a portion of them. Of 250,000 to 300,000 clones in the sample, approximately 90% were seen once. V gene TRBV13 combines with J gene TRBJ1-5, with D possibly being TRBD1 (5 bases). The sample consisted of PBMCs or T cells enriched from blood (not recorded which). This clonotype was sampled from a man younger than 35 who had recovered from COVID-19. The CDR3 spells CASSFGGIQPQHF. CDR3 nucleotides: TGTGCCAGCAGCTTTGGGGGGATCCAGCCCCAGCATTTT.